These T cell receptor beta chains were read from a single sample in a study of T cells in narcolepsy. Assay: immunoSEQ multiplex PCR; the TCRdb copy retains only in-frame clones and omits some. Seen here are over 10,000 clones, 85% to 90% observed once, and the top ten hold under 2%. Sequenced: CD45RA- memory CD4+ T cells from PBMCs. Receptors were obtained from a human donor with narcolepsy. The CDR3 runs from the conserved cysteine through the conserved F or W. The D gene is left open where the match is weak. Size tells how often a clone was seen (once, few, many) or the class of an expanded clone, and some rows leave it out.

cdr3_aa,cdr3_nt,j_call,d_call,v_call,clone_size
CASSPQGLNEAFF,TGTGCCAGCAGTCCACAGGGTTTAAATGAAGCTTTCTTT,TRBJ1-1,.,TRBV25-1,.
CASSTRLVSTDTQYF,TGTGCCAGTAGTACGAGACTAGTTAGCACAGATACGCAGTATTTT,TRBJ2-3,.,TRBV19,.
CASSLELTGASYEQYF,TGCGCCAGCAGCTTGGAGTTGACAGGGGCGTCCTACGAGCAGTACTTC,TRBJ2-7,TRBD1,TRBV5-1,.
CASSETGNYGYTF,TGTGCCAGCAGTGAGACAGGGAACTATGGCTACACCTTC,TRBJ1-2,TRBD1,TRBV6-4,.
CASSQEGAEISTDTQYF,TGTGCCAGCAGCCAAGAGGGGGCCGAGATTAGCACAGATACGCAGTATTTT,TRBJ2-3,.,TRBV4-2,.
CSVFLNYGYTF,TGCAGCGTTTTTCTTAACTATGGCTACACCTTC,TRBJ1-2,.,TRBV29-1,.
CASSLWGGNQPQHF,TGTGCCAGCAGTTTATGGGGGGGAAATCAGCCCCAGCATTTT,TRBJ1-5,.,TRBV28,.
CASSLIINRLAGNNEQFF,TGTGCCAGCAGTTTAATAATCAACCGACTAGCGGGGAACAATGAGCAGTTCTTC,TRBJ2-1,TRBD2,TRBV27,.
CSVAGVLNTEAFF,TGCAGCGTCGCCGGGGTGTTGAACACTGAAGCTTTCTTT,TRBJ1-1,.,TRBV29-1,.
CASSPLAGLGVTVYNEQFF,TGTGCCAGCAGTCCACTAGCGGGATTGGGGGTAACCGTCTACAATGAGCAGTTCTTC,TRBJ2-1,TRBD2,TRBV7-9,.
CASKTQQGKLIEQYF,TGCGCCAGCAAGACGCAGCAGGGAAAATTGATCGAGCAGTACTTC,TRBJ2-7,.,TRBV5-1,.
CASSLGGSGGSEKLFF,TGTGCCAGCAGCTTAGGAGGTTCAGGGGGCAGTGAAAAACTGTTTTTT,TRBJ1-4,TRBD1,TRBV7-9,.
CASITSGMNTGELFF,TGTGCCAGTATTACTAGCGGGATGAACACCGGGGAGCTGTTTTTT,TRBJ2-2,TRBD2,TRBV19,.
CASRPDISNQPQHF,TGTGCCAGCAGACCCGACATAAGCAATCAGCCCCAGCATTTT,TRBJ1-5,.,TRBV28,.
CASSPTSSYPGELFF,TGTGCCAGCTCACCGACTAGCAGTTATCCCGGGGAGCTGTTTTTT,TRBJ2-2,TRBD2,TRBV18,.
CASRRDSQETQYF,TGTGCCAGCAGGAGGGACAGCCAAGAGACCCAGTACTTC,TRBJ2-5,TRBD1,TRBV2,.
CASSLGFRDTQYF,TGCGCCAGCAGCTTGGGTTTCAGAGATACGCAGTATTTT,TRBJ2-3,.,TRBV5-1,once
CASSPPDRPFSGNTIYF,TGTGCCAGCAGTCCCCCCGACAGACCGTTCTCTGGAAACACCATATATTTT,TRBJ1-3,.,TRBV28,.
CASSYRFNTGELFF,TGTGCCAGCAGCTACAGGTTTAACACCGGGGAGCTGTTTTTT,TRBJ2-2,.,TRBV7-3,.
CASSEFVSGAAMGEQYF,TGCGCCAGCAGTGAGTTTGTTTCGGGAGCGGCGATGGGCGAGCAGTACTTC,TRBJ2-7,.,TRBV10-1,.
CASSQTGVVAFF,TGTGCCAGCAGCCAAACAGGGGTGGTAGCTTTCTTT,TRBJ1-1,TRBD1,TRBV6-1,.
CASSVGHLGGIYEQYF,TGTGCCAGCAGCGTAGGACACCTCGGGGGAATCTACGAGCAGTACTTC,TRBJ2-7,.,TRBV7-2,.
CASSSVQGAYEKLFF,TGTGCCAGCTCATCGGTACAGGGGGCATATGAAAAACTGTTTTTT,TRBJ1-4,TRBD1,TRBV19,few
CASSKGTSGSSYNEQFF,TGTGCCAGCAGTAAGGGGACTAGCGGGAGCTCCTACAATGAGCAGTTCTTC,TRBJ2-1,TRBD2,TRBV6-4,.
CASSLASGDETQYF,TGCGCCAGCAGCTTGGCGTCAGGGGATGAGACCCAGTACTTC,TRBJ2-5,.,TRBV5-1,.
CASSMWQGSWIAVGTEAFF,TGTGCCAGTAGTATGTGGCAGGGGAGTTGGATTGCGGTGGGCACTGAAGCTTTCTTT,TRBJ1-1,.,TRBV19,few
CASNPTGPYGYTF,TGTGCCAGCAACCCGACAGGGCCTTATGGCTACACCTTC,TRBJ1-2,TRBD1,TRBV5-6,.
CASTPGRNTGELFF,TGTGCCAGCACCCCTGGCCGTAACACCGGGGAGCTGTTTTTT,TRBJ2-2,.,TRBV11-2,.
CASSHEGQGVAGGRYF,TGCGCCAGCAGCCACGAGGGACAGGGCGTCGCGGGGGGTCGGTACTTC,TRBJ2-4,.,TRBV4-1,.
CAISESGGIGVSNYGYTF,TGTGCCATCAGTGAGTCAGGGGGTATAGGGGTTTCGAACTATGGCTACACCTTC,TRBJ1-2,.,TRBV10-3,.
CASSTTGNTEAFF,TGTGCCAGCTCAACTACAGGGAACACTGAAGCTTTCTTT,TRBJ1-1,.,TRBV18,.
CASSLLTGGTGELFF,TGTGCCAGCAGCTTGTTAACAGGCGGCACCGGGGAGCTGTTTTTT,TRBJ2-2,.,TRBV13,.
CASSLGQAKNIQYF,TGTGCCAGCAGCTTGGGCCAAGCCAAAAACATTCAGTACTTC,TRBJ2-4,.,TRBV7-9,.
CSASTGGSQHF,TGCAGTGCCTCGACAGGGGGTTCCCAGCATTTT,TRBJ1-5,TRBD1,TRBV20-1,.
CASSERPQREGSGANVLTF,TGCGCCAGCAGTGAGAGACCCCAGCGGGAGGGCTCTGGGGCCAACGTCCTGACTTTC,TRBJ2-6,TRBD2,TRBV10-1,.
CASNQRGYNEQFF,TGTGCCAGCAACCAGAGGGGGTACAATGAGCAGTTCTTC,TRBJ2-1,.,TRBV9,.
CASSLGGVRHQPQHF,TGTGCCAGCAGCTTGGGAGGGGTCCGTCATCAGCCCCAGCATTTT,TRBJ1-5,.,TRBV7-2,.
CASNLVRNSGNTIYF,TGTGCCAGCAATTTAGTGAGAAATTCGGGAAACACCATATATTTT,TRBJ1-3,.,TRBV6-1,.
CASSLGGLAGEAGEQYF,TGTGCCAGCAGCTTGGGTGGACTAGCGGGAGAGGCTGGCGAGCAGTACTTC,TRBJ2-7,TRBD2,TRBV5-4,.
CASSLELLAGGEQFF,TGTGCCAGCAGCTTAGAGTTGTTAGCGGGGGGGGAGCAGTTCTTC,TRBJ2-1,TRBD2,TRBV11-2,.
CASNLAGANTGELFF,TGTGCCAGCAACCTAGCGGGGGCGAACACCGGGGAGCTGTTTTTT,TRBJ2-2,TRBD2,TRBV28,.
CASSIGQGVGYGYTF,TGTGCCAGTAGTATTGGACAGGGGGTCGGCTATGGCTACACCTTC,TRBJ1-2,TRBD1,TRBV19,few
CASSTGTVNQPQHF,TGTGCCAGCAGCACCGGGACAGTTAATCAGCCCCAGCATTTT,TRBJ1-5,TRBD1,TRBV5-5,.